This TCR beta chain was obtained from a study of T cells in women clearing cervical HPV infection. This CDR3 is 14 amino acids long. Germline V lookup: CDR1 SEHNR, CDR2 FQNEAQ (reference sequence). Measured with immunoSEQ multiplex PCR; TCRdb has only the in-frame clones, and not every one. Here the sample table reports 10,000 to 15,000 clones. A remark on this clone: From the germline J gene comes the end of the CDR3, since the read stops 3 residues before it.

This clonotype was sampled from a woman aged 18-70 years with a cervical HPV16 infection that either progressed to CIN3+ or cleared (not recorded which). This rearrangement joins TRBV7-9 to TRBJ2-4; 7 bases align to TRBD1. The material sequenced was blood buffy coat. The CDR3 protein is CASSLNRDSYGQYF. Incomplete CDR3 DNA: TGTGCCAGCAGCTTAAATCGGGACAGCTATGGT.